One and the same sample provided the 24 T cell receptor beta chains below, sequenced in a study of T cell responses to AZD1222 COVID-19 vaccine. Profiling relied on immunoSEQ multiplex PCR, and the TCRdb table lists in-frame clones only, not all of them. The table shows around 130,000 clones, with 89% occurring only once. Sequencing was performed on peripheral blood, taken 28 days after the second AZD1222 dose. The receptors were sampled from an adult who received the AZD1222 COVID-19 vaccine.

This chain connects TRBV6-5 to TRBJ2-7; D is perhaps TRBD1 (5 bases). The CDR3 contains 14 residues. V lost 0 bases and J 4 bases, leaving 10 bases between the germline ends. The germline CDR1 and CDR2 sequences are MNHEY and SVGAGI. The CDR3 DNA reads TGTGCCAGCAGTTACTCGGGGCGGACGTACGAGCAGTACTTC. Protein: CASSYSGRTYEQYF.

This sequence joins TRBV12-3 or TRBV12-4 and TRBJ2-3; D is unclear. V was pared by 5 bases and J by 5 bases, with 8 bases between. This CDR3 has 12 amino acids. The CDR3 is CASSTPVDTQYF. For the CDR3, the DNA is TGTGCCAGCAGTACGCCTGTAGATACGCAGTATTTT.

This chain joins TRBV29-1 and TRBJ2-7; D may be TRBD1 (6 bases). The CDR3 is made up of 12 amino acids. CDR1 SQVTM and CDR2 ANQGSEA come from the germline V gene. Between the trimmed V and J ends, which lost 5 bases and 3 bases, there was a span of 11 bases. Here the CDR3 reads CSVQGQGYEQYF. In nucleotides, the CDR3 is TGCAGCGTTCAGGGGCAGGGCTACGAGCAGTACTTC.

This chain links TRBV10-3 with TRBJ2-1, with TRBD2 identical over 8 bases. Germline values: CDR1 ENHRY, CDR2 SYGVKD. This CDR3 is built from 14 residues. Losses at the gene ends were 6 bases for V and 7 bases for J; bases not matched to a gene: 8. DNA for the CDR3: TGTGCCATCAGGAAGGAGCGGGAGTGGAATGAGCAGTTCTTC. This encodes CAIRKEREWNEQFF.

The rearrangement links TRBV5-1 to TRBJ2-1, with 9 bases aligning to TRBD1. The V gene end was trimmed by 4 bases and the J gene end by 10 bases; junction bases not matched to a gene: 15. This CDR3 region has 16 residues. The germline gives CDR1 SGHRS, CDR2 YFSETQ. The CDR3 region is CASSPPGQGLGPEQFF. Here the CDR3 DNA reads TGCGCCAGCAGCCCGCCGGGACAGGGCCTTGGGCCCGAGCAGTTCTTC. Full variable domain (outside the CDR3, taken from reference TRBV5-1 and TRBJ2-1): KAGVTQTPRYLIKTRGQQVTLSCSPISGHRSVSWYQQTPGQGLQFLFEYFSETQRNKGNFPGRFSGRQFSNSRSEMNVSTLELGDSALYLCASSPPGQGLGPEQFFGPGTRLTVL.

V is TRBV4-1 and J is TRBJ1-1; D uncertain. Trimming shortened V by 1 base and J by 10 bases, and 13 bases separated the two germline ends. Per germline, CDR1 MGHRA and CDR2 YSYEKL. The CDR3 length is 13 residues. The CDR3 region has the DNA TGCGCCAGCAGCCAAGCCCCCCCACGTGTAGCTTTCTTT. As protein: CASSQAPPRVAFF.

J is TRBJ1-2 and V is TRBV19; TRBD1 matches at 7 bases. The ends lost 3 bases at V and 1 base at J; junction bases unmatched: 5. The germline V gene has CDR1 LNHDA and CDR2 SQIVND (reference sequence). CDR3 length equals 15 residues. Written as DNA, the CDR3 is TGTGCCAGTAGTATTCCGACAGGGAGTAACTATGGCTACACCTTC. Residues: CASSIPTGSNYGYTF.

The gene calls are TRBV28 and TRBJ1-5; perhaps TRBD1 as D (5 bases). From germline, CDR1 is MDHEN and CDR2 SYDVKM. The ends were cut back, 3 bases at V and 1 base at J, with 13 bases in the middle. The CDR3 contains 16 residues. CDR3 residues: CASSFGMGGSNQPQHF. In nucleotides, the CDR3 is TGTGCCAGCAGTTTCGGGATGGGGGGAAGCAATCAGCCCCAGCATTTT.

As for this clone: The same CDR3 also results from other DNA sequences found in this sample. The chain employs TRBV11-2 and TRBJ1-1; D might be TRBD1 (6 bases). CDR3 length: 13 residues. V lost 5 bases and J 1 base, leaving 8 bases between the germline ends. The germline gives CDR1 SGHAT, CDR2 FQNNGV. CDR3 loop: CASSPTGNTEAFF. DNA of the CDR3: TGTGCCAGCAGCCCGACAGGGAACACTGAAGCTTTCTTT.

In DNA, the CDR3 is TGTGCCAGCAGCTCCTCCGGGACAGGGAGGTTCGGTGGAAACACCATATATTTT. It translates to CASSSSGTGRFGGNTIYF. The V gene is TRBV7-9, the J gene TRBJ1-3; the match to TRBD1 covers 9 bases. Germline V gives CDR1 SEHNR, CDR2 FQNEAQ (reference sequence). The CDR3 spans 18 residues. Trimming took 4 bases from V and 3 from J; bases not matched to a gene: 13.

This rearrangement joins TRBV19 to TRBJ1-2; D is uncertain. The germline gives CDR1 LNHDA, CDR2 SQIVND (reference sequence). The CDR3 has 13 amino acids. V was pared by 3 bases and J by 4 bases, with 9 bases between. DNA of the CDR3: TGTGCCAGTAGTATGATCGGCTCCTATGGCTACACCTTC. Translation: CASSMIGSYGYTF.

The sample holds one count of this clone. The same CDR3 also results from other DNA sequences found in this sample. The V and J genes are TRBV6-5 and TRBJ2-7; D perhaps matches TRBD1 (5 bases). Germline CDR1 and CDR2: MNHEY and SVGAGI. Between the trimmed V and J ends, which lost 0 bases and 2 bases, there was a span of 11 bases. The CDR3 is made up of 15 amino acids. The CDR3 loop reads CASSYSAGLTYEQYF. The CDR3 nucleotides read TGTGCCAGCAGTTACTCTGCAGGGTTGACCTACGAGCAGTACTTC.

The V and J genes are TRBV5-1 and TRBJ2-1, with 14 bases fitting TRBD2. The V and J ends lost 0 bases and 9 bases, in that order; junction bases with no gene match: 2. The CDR3 totals 15 residues. Germline V gene data show CDR1 as SGHRS and CDR2 as YFSETQ. Here the CDR3 DNA reads TGCGCCAGCAGCTTGGGACTAGCGGGGGGGATTGAGCAGTTCTTC. The encoded protein is CASSLGLAGGIEQFF.

This chain links TRBV3-1 (or the pseudogene TRBV3-2) with TRBJ2-5; D is undetermined. Germline V lookup: CDR1 LGHDT, CDR2 YNNKEL (reference sequence). The CDR3 loop spans 14 amino acids. Trimming removed 3 bases at V and 5 bases at J, with 13 bases between. Here the CDR3 reads CASSHERLGETQYF. CDR3 DNA: TGTGCCAGCAGCCACGAGAGGTTAGGCGAGACCCAGTACTTC.

The V call is TRBV5-4, the J call TRBJ2-5; possibly TRBD1 for D (6 bases). V was trimmed by 4 bases and J by 5 bases, leaving 18 bases between them. There are 15 residues in the CDR3. Germline V gene sequence: CDR1 SGHNT, CDR2 YYREEE (reference sequence). The CDR3 bases are TGTGCCAGCAGCCTCAGGGGTAACCAGGCGGAGACCCAGTACTTC. This gives the protein CASSLRGNQAETQYF. Full variable domain (missing parts from reference TRBV5-4 and TRBJ2-5): ETGVTQSPTHLIKTRGQQVTLRCSSQSGHNTVSWYQQALGQGPQFIFQYYREEENGRGNFPPRFSGLQFPNYSSELNVNALELDDSALYLCASSLRGNQAETQYFGPGTRLLVL.

This clone has a single count. This chain joins TRBV7-9 and TRBJ2-1; 9 bases map to TRBD2. The trim removed 5 bases at V and 0 bases at J, leaving 5 bases unmatched. CDR3 size: 16 residues. Germline CDR1 reads SEHNR; CDR2 reads FQNEAQ (reference sequence). The CDR3 coding sequence is TGTGCCAGCAGCCCGACGGGACTAGCCTCCTACAATGAGCAGTTCTTC. It specifies CASSPTGLASYNEQFF.

This sequence joins TRBV3-1 (or the pseudogene TRBV3-2) and TRBJ2-1, with 14 bases lining up with TRBD2. This CDR3 spans 17 amino acids. V lost 10 bases and J lost 4; bases outside the gene matches: 12. In germline, CDR1 is LGHDT, CDR2 YNNKEL (reference sequence). The CDR3, as DNA: TGTGCCACTACCGGGACTAGCGGGAGAGGGGCGTACAATGAGCAGTTCTTC. Its protein is CATTGTSGRGAYNEQFF.

The V call is TRBV29-1, the J call TRBJ1-2, with D possibly TRBD1 on 6 matching bases. Deletions cut 1 base from V and 2 bases from J, with 11 bases between. The germline CDR1 and CDR2 sequences are SQVTM and ANQGSEA. The CDR3 spans 14 residues. CDR3: CSVEGSRGNYGYTF. The DNA of the CDR3 is TGCAGCGTTGAAGGGTCGAGGGGGAACTATGGCTACACCTTC.

The chain uses TRBV27 and TRBJ2-2; D remains unclear. The germline V gene has CDR1 MNHEY and CDR2 SMNVEV (reference sequence). The ends were cut back, 10 bases at V and 4 bases at J, with 25 bases in the middle. There are 17 residues in the CDR3. CDR3 residues: CATKGEAFQIGTGELFF. CDR3 in DNA: TGTGCCACCAAGGGTGAGGCTTTTCAGATAGGCACCGGGGAGCTGTTTTTT.

CDR3 residues: CASSKTGNSGNTIYF. The CDR3 region has the DNA TGTGCCAGCAGCAAGACGGGAAACTCTGGAAACACCATATATTTT. The J gene is TRBJ1-3, the V gene TRBV21-1. TRBV21-1 is a documented pseudogene. The CDR3 totals 15 residues.

This clone was observed a few times. This chain links TRBV7-2 with TRBJ1-1; D unresolved. Germline V CDR1 and CDR2: SGHTA, FQGNSA. V was cut by 3 bases and J by 1 base, with 9 bases left in between. The CDR3 contains 14 residues. The DNA of the CDR3 is TGTGCCAGCAGCTTTTGGGGATCGAACACTGAAGCTTTCTTT. This encodes CASSFWGSNTEAFF.

Turning to this clone: In the same sample, other DNA sequences code for this CDR3. V gene TRBV7-9 combines with J gene TRBJ1-6; TRBD1 is a possible D gene (6 bases). CDR1 and CDR2 from the germline V gene are SEHNR and FQNEAQ (reference sequence). The CDR3 totals 15 residues. V shed 2 bases and J shed 11 bases, with 16 bases lying between them. This CDR3 is CASSLSSQGTAPLHF. CDR3 bases: TGTGCCAGCAGCTTAAGTTCTCAGGGGACGGCACCCCTCCACTTT.

The rearrangement uses TRBV6-5 and TRBJ2-1; D may correspond to TRBD1 or TRBD2 (5 bases each). CDR1 is MNHEY, CDR2 SVGAGI, per germline. This CDR3 is 13 amino acids long. V was clipped by 6 bases and J by 9 bases, with 15 bases between them. This CDR3 is CASSPGVGAEQFF. CDR3 sequence (DNA): TGTGCCAGCAGCCCCGGGGTAGGGGCTGAGCAGTTCTTC.

The V call is TRBV15, the J call TRBJ1-2; D not certain. Trimming removed 5 bases at V and 5 bases at J, with 9 bases between. Per germline, CDR1 LNHNV and CDR2 YYDKDF (reference sequence). The CDR3 is 12 amino acids. This chain's CDR3 is CATSEREYGYTF. For the CDR3, the DNA is TGTGCCACCAGCGAACGGGAATATGGCTACACCTTC. Supplemented by reference TRBV15 and TRBJ1-2, the full variable domain reads DAMVIQNPRYQVTQFGKPVTLSCSQTLNHNVMYWYQQKSSQAPKLLFHYYDKDFNNEADTPDNFQSRRPNTSFCFLDIRSPGLGDTAMYLCATSEREYGYTFGSGTRLTVV.